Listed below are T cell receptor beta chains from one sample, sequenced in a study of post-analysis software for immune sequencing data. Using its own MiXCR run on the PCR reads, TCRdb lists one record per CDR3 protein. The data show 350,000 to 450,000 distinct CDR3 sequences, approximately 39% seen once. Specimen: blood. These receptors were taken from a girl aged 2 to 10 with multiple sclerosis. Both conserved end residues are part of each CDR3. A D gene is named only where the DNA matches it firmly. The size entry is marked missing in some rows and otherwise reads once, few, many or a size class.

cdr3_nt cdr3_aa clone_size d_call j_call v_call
TGTGCCACTGACAGGAGCTCCTACGAGCAGTACTTC CATDRSSYEQYF NA NA TRBJ2-7 TRBV28
TGTGCCACCAGGGGGACGGTGATTGGCGAGCAGTACTTC CATRGTVIGEQYF few TRBD1 TRBJ2-7 TRBV12-3/TRBV12-4
TGTGCCAGCAGCTTAGTTGTCCTAGCGGGAGGGCCTATTGGCTACAATGAGCAGTTCTTC CASSLVVLAGGPIGYNEQFF once TRBD2 TRBJ2-1 TRBV7-9
TGTGCCAGCAGTTTGATGCAGGGTCTCGAGCAGTACTTC CASSLMQGLEQYF NA NA TRBJ2-7 TRBV27
TGCAGTGCCTACAGCGCTAACACTGAAGCTTTCTTT CSAYSANTEAFF NA NA TRBJ1-1 TRBV20-1
TGCGCCAGCAGTGATTTTACTAGCGGGTACAATGAGCAGTTCTTC CASSDFTSGYNEQFF NA TRBD2 TRBJ2-1 TRBV10-1
TGTGCCAGCAGAGAGGGGACAGGCCCGGGAGGCTACACCTTC CASREGTGPGGYTF NA TRBD1 TRBJ1-2 TRBV6-1
TGTGCCAGCAGCTTAGGTCAGGGGGCGCCTCATGAAGCTTTCTTT CASSLGQGAPHEAFF NA TRBD1 TRBJ1-1 TRBV7-3
TGTGCCAGCAGTGATCTAGAGAGCTCCTACGAGCAGTACTTC CASSDLESSYEQYF NA NA TRBJ2-7 TRBV25-1
TGTGCCAGCAGTCCGACGACAGGGCACAATGAGCAGTTCTTC CASSPTTGHNEQFF few TRBD1 TRBJ2-1 TRBV12-3/TRBV12-4
TGCAGTGCTAGAGATCTAGCGAAAGCCTACAATGAGCAGTTCTTC CSARDLAKAYNEQFF few NA TRBJ2-1 TRBV20-1
TGTGCCAGCAGCGATCTAGCGGGCTTCTCCTACGAGCAGTACTTC CASSDLAGFSYEQYF NA TRBD2 TRBJ2-7 TRBV6-5
TGCAGTGCTCGAACTGACAGGGCACCCTCCTACGAGCAGTACTTC CSARTDRAPSYEQYF NA TRBD1 TRBJ2-7 TRBV20-1
TGCGCCAGCAGCTTGGAAGCTCCTAGCACAGATACGCAGTATTTT CASSLEAPSTDTQYF few NA TRBJ2-3 TRBV5-1
TGCGCCAGCAGCGCGGGACTAGCGGGCACAGATACGCAGTATTTT CASSAGLAGTDTQYF NA TRBD2 TRBJ2-3 TRBV10-1
TGTGCCAGCAGCCAGCAGGGGCATATGAACACTGAAGCTTTCTTT CASSQQGHMNTEAFF few NA TRBJ1-1 TRBV3-1
TGTGCCAGCAGCCGCCGGGATGGTAAACTGTTTTTT CASSRRDGKLFF NA NA TRBJ1-4 TRBV7-2
TGTGCCAGCAGTTACGAGGGACAGGGAAATTCACCCCTCCACTTT CASSYEGQGNSPLHF NA TRBD1 TRBJ1-6 TRBV6-5
TGTGCCTGGAGTGTACTCCTAGGAAACTATGGCTACACCTTC CAWSVLLGNYGYTF NA NA TRBJ1-2 TRBV30
TGTGCCACCAGTAGACTAGCGGGAGAGCATAATGAGCAGTTCTTC CATSRLAGEHNEQFF NA TRBD2 TRBJ2-1 TRBV15
TGTGCCAGCAGTTACTCGATGGAACAGGGGCACAATCAGCCCCAGCATTTT CASSYSMEQGHNQPQHF NA TRBD1 TRBJ1-5 TRBV6-6
TGTGCTAGTGGTTTGGTATCGCTAGCGGCGACCCTTTACAATGAGCAGTTCTTC CASGLVSLAATLYNEQFF few TRBD2 TRBJ2-1 TRBV12-5
TGTGCCAGCAGTCTCCAACAGGGCCCCTATGGCTACACCTTC CASSLQQGPYGYTF NA NA TRBJ1-2 TRBV12-3/TRBV12-4